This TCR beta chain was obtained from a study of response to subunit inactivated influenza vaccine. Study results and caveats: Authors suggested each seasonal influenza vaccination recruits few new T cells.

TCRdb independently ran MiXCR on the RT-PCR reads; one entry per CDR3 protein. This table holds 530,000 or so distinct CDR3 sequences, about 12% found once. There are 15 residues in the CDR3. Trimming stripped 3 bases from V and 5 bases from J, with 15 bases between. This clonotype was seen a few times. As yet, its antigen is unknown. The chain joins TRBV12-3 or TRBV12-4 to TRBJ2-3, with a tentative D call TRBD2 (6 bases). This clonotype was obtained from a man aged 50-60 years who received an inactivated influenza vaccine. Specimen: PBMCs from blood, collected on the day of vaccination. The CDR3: CASSFSGGPGDTQYF. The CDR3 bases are TGTGCCAGCAGTTTTAGCGGAGGGCCAGGAGATACGCAGTATTTT.